Below are 2 T cell receptor beta chains sequenced from a single sample in a study of blood T cell repertoires in COVID-19. Sequencing used immunoSEQ multiplex PCR; TCRdb keeps in-frame clones, though not all of them. This table holds about 220,000 clones, around 81% found once. The source material was peripheral blood. The origin of the receptors is a woman in her 70s with acute or convalescent COVID-19.

This clone has at least ten counts. The chain couples TRBV6-2 or TRBV6-3 to TRBJ2-1; D ambiguous. V shed 2 bases and J shed 7 bases, with 6 bases lying between them. Germline CDR1 and CDR2: MNHEY and SVGEGT. This CDR3 spans 12 amino acids. CDR3 in amino acids: CASSYQINEQFF. DNA of the CDR3: TGTGCCAGCAGTTACCAGATTAATGAGCAGTTCTTC.

The J gene is TRBJ1-2, the V gene TRBV28, with D possibly being TRBD1 (6 bases). The CDR3 consists of 14 residues. CDR1 and CDR2 from the germline V gene are MDHEN and SYDVKM. The germline V and J ends were trimmed by 4 bases and 4 bases, with 13 bases remaining between them. CDR3 protein: CASSYTLQGYGYTF. In DNA, the CDR3 is TGTGCCAGCAGTTATACCTTACAGGGCTATGGCTACACCTTC.